One and the same sample provided the 22 T cell receptor beta chains below, sequenced in a study of blood T cell repertoires in COVID-19. Measured with immunoSEQ multiplex PCR; TCRdb has only the in-frame clones, and not every one. The sample contains over 120,000 clones, around nine tenths of which appear only once. The source material was peripheral blood. These TCRs come from a woman in her forties or fifties with active or convalescent COVID-19.

V usage is TRBV2 and J usage is TRBJ2-2, with 10 nucleotides matching TRBD1. The CDR3 has 17 residues. J gave up 6 bases and V 5 bases, and 12 bases lay outside the gene matches. Germline V gene sequence: CDR1 SNHLY, CDR2 FYNNEI. The CDR3 DNA follows: TGTGCCAGCAGTAGGAATACTGGACAGGGGGGTCCCGGGGAGCTGTTTTTT. Its protein is CASSRNTGQGGPGELFF.

V is TRBV19 and J is TRBJ2-6, with D possibly TRBD1 on 5 matching bases. CDR3 length equals 15 residues. In germline, CDR1 is LNHDA, CDR2 SQIVND (reference sequence). V was shortened by 6 bases and J by 2 bases, with 11 bases between the two germline ends. The CDR3 DNA follows: TGTGCCAGTAGGGCAGGGTCGACTGGGGCCAACGTCCTGACTTTC. Encoded protein: CASRAGSTGANVLTF.

The V call is TRBV5-4, the J call TRBJ2-3; D is uncertain. Germline CDR1 and CDR2: SGHNT and YYREEE (reference sequence). V was cut by 0 bases and J by 4 bases, with 9 bases left in between. CDR3 size: 14 residues. The CDR3 DNA follows: TGTGCCAGCAGCTTGGGGCTAGGTGCAGATACGCAGTATTTT. Translated, it gives CASSLGLGADTQYF. Full variable domain (outside the CDR3, taken from reference TRBV5-4 and TRBJ2-3): ETGVTQSPTHLIKTRGQQVTLRCSSQSGHNTVSWYQQALGQGPQFIFQYYREEENGRGNFPPRFSGLQFPNYSSELNVNALELDDSALYLCASSLGLGADTQYFGPGTRLTVL.

The rearrangement uses TRBV2 and TRBJ1-2; perhaps TRBD1 as D (5 bases). V was cut by 1 base and J by 8 bases, with 14 bases left in between. This CDR3 contains 14 residues. Germline V CDR1 and CDR2: SNHLY, FYNNEI. This chain's CDR3 is CASSEGVQGTGYTF. CDR3 nucleotide sequence: TGTGCCAGCAGTGAAGGGGTCCAGGGAACCGGCTACACCTTC. Based on the CDR3 plus reference TRBV2 and TRBJ1-2, the full variable domain is EPEVTQTPSHQVTQMGQEVILRCVPISNHLYFYWYRQILGQKVEFLVSFYNNEISEKSEIFDDQFSVERPDGSNFTLKIRSTKLEDSAMYFCASSEGVQGTGYTFGSGTRLTVV.

The chain links TRBV5-1 to TRBJ1-1; D perhaps matches TRBD1 (5 bases). The CDR3 spans 16 residues. Germline V gene lookup returns CDR1 SGHRS and CDR2 YFSETQ. Trimming took 2 bases from V and 6 from J, leaving 20 bases between them. CDR3 protein: CASSLGPRDSGAEAFF. The CDR3, as DNA: TGCGCCAGCAGCTTAGGCCCCAGGGATTCCGGCGCTGAAGCTTTCTTT.

The J gene is TRBJ2-5, the V gene TRBV2; 8 positions agree with TRBD1. V shed 4 bases, J shed 4 bases, and the junction held 8 bases outside the gene matches. The germline V gene encodes CDR1 SNHLY and CDR2 FYNNEI. This CDR3 has 15 amino acids. This CDR3 reads CASSGVQGVSETQYF. The DNA of the CDR3 is TGTGCCAGCAGTGGCGTACAGGGGGTATCAGAGACCCAGTACTTC.

In regard to this clone: Likely a read error: the CDR3 ends without its conserved phenylalanine or tryptophan. The DNA is omitted, as the CDR3 cannot be located on it reliably, and the CDR3 follows TCRdb's listing. The chain combines TRBV2 with TRBJ2-7; the table calls TRBD2, which could not be checked here. A total of 10 residues make up the CDR3, ends included. Germline CDR1 SNHLY, CDR2 FYNNEI. CDR3 sequence: CASSEGAGIL.

J is TRBJ2-5 and V is TRBV7-2; D may be TRBD1 (6 bases). This CDR3 region has 13 residues. CDR1 and CDR2 (germline): SGHTA, FQGNSA. Trimming stripped 5 bases from V and 4 bases from J, with 11 bases between. The DNA for the CDR3 is TGTGCCAGCAGCACCTCCAGGGGAGAGACCCAGTACTTC. Amino acid sequence: CASSTSRGETQYF.

This clone was detected only once. V and J are TRBV28 and TRBJ2-3; no definite D call. The CDR3 is 16 residues long. Germline values: CDR1 MDHEN, CDR2 SYDVKM. Trimming left V 2 bases short and J 1 base short, with 13 bases between. The DNA for the CDR3 is TGTGCCAGCAGTTTAGGTAGAGAGGTCGGCACAGATACGCAGTATTTT. It codes for CASSLGREVGTDTQYF.

V is TRBV24-1 and J is TRBJ2-2, with TRBD1 as a possible D gene (5 bases). V was clipped by 6 bases and J by 7 bases, with 14 bases between them. CDR1 is KGHDR, CDR2 SFDVKD, per germline. This CDR3 has 14 residues. CDR3 loop: CATSSRQTGGELFF. CDR3 in DNA: TGTGCCACCAGTTCCCGACAGACCGGCGGGGAGCTGTTTTTT.

The chain uses TRBV4-1 and TRBJ1-1; unclear D gene. The CDR3 extends over 13 amino acids. V was pared by 7 bases and J by 1 base, with 10 bases between. Per germline, CDR1 MGHRA and CDR2 YSYEKL. CDR3 sequence (DNA): TGCGCCAGCACCCGCCGGGGGAACACTGAAGCTTTCTTT. Protein product: CASTRRGNTEAFF.

This rearrangement joins TRBV5-6 to TRBJ1-2, with TRBD1 identical over 8 bases. With 0 bases clipped from V and 6 bases from J, the junction kept 13 bases outside the gene matches. This CDR3 is 17 amino acids long. Germline-derived CDR1 and CDR2 are SGHDT and YYEEEE. The CDR3 coding sequence is TGTGCCAGCAGCTTGGTTGTGGCAGGGGGCGCCGTCGATGGCTACACCTTC. Translating it yields CASSLVVAGGAVDGYTF.

The chain employs TRBV7-3 and TRBJ1-1; the D is unclear. Germline V gene sequence: CDR1 SGHTA, CDR2 FQGTGA. The CDR3 totals 13 residues. Trimming removed 4 bases at V and 0 bases at J, with 6 bases between. CDR3 sequence (DNA): TGTGCCAGCAGCTATAGAATGAACACTGAAGCTTTCTTT. Encoded protein: CASSYRMNTEAFF.

This chain joins TRBV11-3 and TRBJ1-1, with 9 bases identical to TRBD1. V gave up 3 bases and J gave up 7 bases; unmatched junction bases: 3. Germline CDR1 is SGHNT and CDR2 is YENEEA. The CDR3 is 13 residues long. This CDR3 is CASSFGTGFEAFF. Here the CDR3 DNA reads TGTGCCAGCAGCTTCGGGACAGGGTTTGAAGCTTTCTTT. Filled out from reference TRBV11-3 and TRBJ1-1, the complete variable domain reads EAGVVQSPRYKIIEKKQPVAFWCNPISGHNTLYWYLQNLGQGPELLIRYENEEAVDDSQLPKDRFSAERLKGVDSTLKIQPAELGDSAVYLCASSFGTGFEAFFGQGTRLTVV.

In its sample, this clone was seen a few times. This chain joins TRBV4-1 and TRBJ2-7; D not resolved. V was clipped by 1 base and J by 4 bases, with 11 bases between them. Looked up from germline, CDR1 is MGHRA and CDR2 is YSYEKL. The length of the CDR3 is 14 residues. The CDR3 region is CASSQAYQDYEQYF. The CDR3 coding sequence is TGCGCCAGCAGCCAAGCCTATCAGGATTACGAGCAGTACTTC.

The chain is built from TRBV5-1 and TRBJ2-2; 7 bases fit TRBD2. Germline-derived CDR1 and CDR2 are SGHRS and YFSETQ. The CDR3 loop spans 17 amino acids. Trimming took 0 bases from V and 1 from J; bases not matched to a gene: 6. The CDR3 DNA reads as TGCGCCAGCAGCTTGGCCGGGAAGCGGGAGAACACCGGGGAGCTGTTTTTT. Its protein is CASSLAGKRENTGELFF.

V usage is TRBV19 and J usage is TRBJ1-2; no reliable D call. This CDR3 contains 13 residues. V was pared by 6 bases and J by 4 bases, with 12 bases between. From germline, CDR1 is LNHDA and CDR2 SQIVND (reference sequence). This chain's CDR3 is CASRDTAFYGYTF. CDR3 nucleotides: TGTGCCAGTAGAGACACGGCCTTCTATGGCTACACCTTC.

This rearrangement joins TRBV4-2 to TRBJ2-1, with TRBD2 identical over 9 bases. Germline CDR1 LGHNA, CDR2 YNFKEQ. This CDR3 spans 18 amino acids. J lost 4 bases, V lost 5 bases, and 15 bases had no gene match. This chain's CDR3 is CASSAGGSGTAIYNEQFF. CDR3 nucleotide sequence: TGTGCCAGCAGCGCGGGAGGGTCGGGGACTGCTATTTACAATGAGCAGTTCTTC.

This clone has just one count. The V gene is TRBV6-5, the J gene TRBJ2-1; TRBD1 matches at 9 bases. CDR3 size: 15 residues. Per germline, CDR1 MNHEY and CDR2 SVGAGI. Losses at the gene ends were 6 bases for V and 3 bases for J; bases not matched to a gene: 6. The CDR3 DNA is TGTGCCAGCAGCCTGGGACAGGGTTACTACAATGAGCAGTTCTTC. Its protein is CASSLGQGYYNEQFF.

The rearrangement links TRBV5-1 to TRBJ2-6, with D maybe TRBD2 (6 bases). The ends were cut back, 2 bases at V and 2 bases at J, with 11 bases in the middle. The CDR3 sequence is 16 residues long. Germline-derived CDR1 and CDR2 are SGHRS and YFSETQ. CDR3 loop: CASSFVWGAGANVLTF. Written as DNA, the CDR3 is TGCGCCAGCAGCTTTGTTTGGGGGGCTGGGGCCAACGTCCTGACTTTC.

The chain carries TRBV6-5 and TRBJ2-2; no reliable D call. Between the trimmed V and J ends, which lost 0 bases and 2 bases, there was a span of 7 bases. CDR1 and CDR2 (germline): MNHEY, SVGAGI. The CDR3 is 15 residues long. This CDR3 reads CASSYSGHNTGELFF. CDR3 coding DNA: TGTGCCAGCAGTTACTCGGGCCACAACACCGGGGAGCTGTTTTTT.

The rearrangement joins TRBV14 to TRBJ2-5; 11 positions match TRBD2. CDR3 length: 18 residues. V was pared by 3 bases and J by 1 base, with 10 bases of the junction left unmatched. CDR1 and CDR2 from the germline V gene are SGHDN and FVKESK. The CDR3 is CASSHRLAGRAFQETQYF. The DNA of the CDR3 is TGTGCCAGCAGCCACCGACTAGCGGGAAGGGCCTTCCAAGAGACCCAGTACTTC. The full variable domain, rest sourced from reference TRBV14 and TRBJ2-5, is EAGVTQFPSHSVIEKGQTVTLRCDPISGHDNLYWYRRVMGKEIKFLLHFVKESKQDESGMPNNRFLAERTGGTYSTLKVQPAELEDSGVYFCASSHRLAGRAFQETQYFGPGTRLLVL.